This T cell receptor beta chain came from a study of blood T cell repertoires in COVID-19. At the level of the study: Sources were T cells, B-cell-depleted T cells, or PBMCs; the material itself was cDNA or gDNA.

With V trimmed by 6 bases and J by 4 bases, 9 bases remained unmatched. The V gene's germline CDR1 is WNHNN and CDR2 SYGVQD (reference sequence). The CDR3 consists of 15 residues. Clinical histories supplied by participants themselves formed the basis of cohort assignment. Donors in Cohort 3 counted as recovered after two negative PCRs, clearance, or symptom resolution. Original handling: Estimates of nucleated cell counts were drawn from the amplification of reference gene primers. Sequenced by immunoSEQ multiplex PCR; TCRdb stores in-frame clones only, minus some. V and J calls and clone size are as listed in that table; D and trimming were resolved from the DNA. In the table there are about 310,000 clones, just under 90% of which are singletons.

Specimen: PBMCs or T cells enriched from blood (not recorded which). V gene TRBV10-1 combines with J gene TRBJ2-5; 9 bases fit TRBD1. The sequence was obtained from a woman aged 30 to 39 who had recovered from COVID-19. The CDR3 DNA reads TGCGCCAGCAGCAAGGACAGGGGACGAAGAGAGACCCAGTACTTC. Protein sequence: CASSKDRGRRETQYF.